The T cell receptor beta chain under discussion was sequenced for a study of blood T cell repertoires in COVID-19. In the authors' methods: Reference gene primers were amplified, and this amplification served to estimate nucleated cell counts. Data came from immunoSEQ multiplex PCR; TCRdb stores just in-frame clones and leaves some out. The DNA gave D and trimming, while V, J and clone size come from that table. The sample has about 120,000 clones; approximately 86% are singletons. V was clipped by 3 bases and J by 2 bases; unmatched bases: 1. From germline, CDR1 is KGHSH and CDR2 LQKENI. There are 13 residues in the CDR3.

Specimen: peripheral blood. This sequence was found in a woman in her 70s with COVID-19, enrolled during active disease. This sequence joins TRBV18 and TRBJ2-7; 7 bases line up with TRBD1. The chain's CDR3 is CASSPQGAYEQYF. CDR3 coding DNA: TGTGCCAGCTCACCGCAGGGGGCCTACGAGCAGTACTTC. The entire variable domain, with the rest obtained from reference TRBV18 and TRBJ2-7, is as follows: NAGVMQNPRHLVRRRGQEARLRCSPMKGHSHVYWYRQLPEEGLKFMVYLQKENIIDESGMPKERFSAEFPKEGPSILRIQQVVRGDSAAYFCASSPQGAYEQYFGPGTRLTVT.